A single sample gave rise to the 23 T cell receptor beta chains below, sequenced in a study of CD8+ T cells in alopecia areata. RNA was extracted and reverse transcribed into cDNA as the sequencing template. Profiled with immunoSEQ multiplex PCR; TCRdb holds only in-frame clones, not every one. The repertoire holds 250,000 to 300,000 clones, with roughly 64% as singletons. The treatment is: oral pan-JAK inhibitor, 5-10 mg twice daily. The specimen comprised CD4+ T cells sorted from blood, sampled at week 24, from a patient treated with tofacitinib. The source of these receptors is a human donor with alopecia areata.

The genes are TRBV30 and TRBJ1-2; possible D gene TRBD1, 6 bases. The germline V gene encodes CDR1 GTSNPN and CDR2 SVGIG (reference sequence). Trimming took off 4 bases at V and 5 bases at J, with 14 bases between the two ends. The CDR3 is 13 residues long. The CDR3 sequence is CAWIGRGNYGYTF. The CDR3 bases are TGTGCCTGGATTGGCAGGGGAAATTATGGCTACACCTTC.

The gene calls are TRBV2 and TRBJ1-1; D perhaps matches TRBD1 (6 bases). The CDR3 totals 13 residues. V was clipped by 6 bases and J by 5 bases, with 13 bases between them. The germline V gene has CDR1 SNHLY and CDR2 FYNNEI. CDR3 DNA sequence: TGTGCCAGCAGGAAGTCCCAGGGGACTGAAGCTTTCTTT. This gives the protein CASRKSQGTEAFF.

In its sample, this clone was seen a few times. The chain couples TRBV7-9 to TRBJ2-7, with D hard to call. This CDR3 contains 14 residues. The germline V gene has CDR1 SEHNR and CDR2 FQNEAQ (reference sequence). The ends were cut back, 2 bases at V and 2 bases at J, with 10 bases in the middle. Written as DNA, the CDR3 is TGTGCCAGCAGCTTAATGGGTCACCCCTACGAGCAGTACTTC. Encoded protein: CASSLMGHPYEQYF.

This clone was seen only a few times. V is TRBV4-2 and J is TRBJ2-7, with 12 bases aligning to TRBD1. V gave up 4 bases and J gave up 2 bases; unmatched junction bases: 3. The CDR3 length is 15 residues. CDR1 LGHNA and CDR2 YNFKEQ come from the germline V gene. CDR3 DNA: TGTGCCAGCAGCCTCGGGACAGGGGGCACCTACGAGCAGTACTTC. Translated: CASSLGTGGTYEQYF.

This sequence joins TRBV5-1 and TRBJ2-5; 7 nucleotides line up with TRBD2. CDR3 length: 14 amino acids. After removal of 4 bases from V and 3 bases from J, the junction contained 6 bases not matched to a gene. The germline V gene encodes CDR1 SGHRS and CDR2 YFSETQ. For the CDR3, the DNA is TGCGCCAGCAGCACAGGACGGGGGGAAGAGACCCAGTACTTC. It translates to CASSTGRGEETQYF.

Concerning this clone: The same CDR3 arises from other DNA sequences in this sample as well. This rearrangement joins TRBV30 to TRBJ2-2; no firm D call. The CDR3 length is 11 residues. The V gene lost 1 base and the J gene lost 6 bases, with 3 bases spanning the gap. CDR1 is GTSNPN and CDR2 is SVGIG in the germline V gene (reference sequence). The CDR3 nucleotides read TGTGCCTGGAGTGGATCCGGGGAGCTGTTTTTT. Protein sequence: CAWSGSGELFF. The variable domain in full, with the rest retrieved from reference TRBV30 and TRBJ2-2, is SQTIHQWPATLVQPVGSPLSLECTVEGTSNPNLYWYRQAAGRGLQLLFYSVGIGQISSEVPQNLSASRPQDRQFILSSKKLLLSDSGFYLCAWSGSGELFFGEGSRLTVL.

There are a few counts of this clone. This chain links TRBV5-1 with TRBJ1-2; D is undetermined. Trimming shortened V by 3 bases and J by 1 base, and 16 bases separated the two germline ends. The CDR3 is 16 amino acids. Germline loops: CDR1 SGHRS, CDR2 YFSETQ. The CDR3 DNA follows: TGCGCCAGCAGCTATGGCCCCGGGAACAGTAACTATGGCTACACCTTC. Encoded protein: CASSYGPGNSNYGYTF.

This clone was observed a handful of times. The rearrangement uses TRBV4-1 and TRBJ1-1, with TRBD1 as a possible D gene (6 bases). Trimming removed 1 base from V and 5 bases from J, with 14 bases in between. This CDR3 contains 15 residues. Germline V gene data show CDR1 as MGHRA and CDR2 as YSYEKL. The CDR3 sequence is CASSQVEQGKTEAFF. CDR3 in DNA: TGCGCCAGCAGCCAAGTCGAACAGGGAAAGACTGAAGCTTTCTTT.

The gene calls are TRBV4-2 and TRBJ1-2, with a weak D call TRBD1 (5 bases). CDR1 is LGHNA, CDR2 YNFKEQ, per germline. The CDR3 covers 18 residues. Trimming shortened V by 1 base and J by 3 bases, and 21 bases separated the two germline ends. The CDR3 region is CASSQAPRVGGLDYGYTF. The CDR3 region has the DNA TGTGCCAGCAGCCAAGCCCCCCGGGTTGGGGGACTAGACTATGGCTACACCTTC.

This chain connects TRBV5-6 to TRBJ2-7; D perhaps matches TRBD2 (6 bases). V dropped 4 bases and J dropped 3 bases, with 14 bases sitting between them. From germline, CDR1 is SGHDT and CDR2 YYEEEE. This CDR3 contains 14 residues. CDR3 in DNA: TGTGCCAGCAGCCGCGACACGCGGGGCTACGAGCAGTACTTC. This gives the protein CASSRDTRGYEQYF.

The CDR3 DNA reads TGTGCCAGAGCTCACCCGGGACAGGGGGCTACTAACTATGGCTACACCTTC. It encodes CARAHPGQGATNYGYTF. The J gene is TRBJ1-2, the V gene TRBV2; 12 nucleotides match TRBD1. Germline V CDR1 and CDR2: SNHLY, FYNNEI. The CDR3 has 17 amino acids. Trimming at V came to 9 bases and at J to 0 bases, leaving 11 bases not matched to a gene.

V is TRBV30 and J is TRBJ1-5; D not certain. The V end lost 4 bases, the J end lost 0 bases, and 13 bases lay between the germline ends. From germline, CDR1 is GTSNPN and CDR2 SVGIG (reference sequence). This CDR3 is built from 15 residues. This CDR3 reads CAWNRATVSNQPQHF. CDR3 coding DNA: TGTGCCTGGAACCGGGCCACCGTTAGCAATCAGCCCCAGCATTTT.

This chain uses TRBV25-1 with TRBJ1-2; no firm D call. Trimming stripped 3 bases from V and 4 bases from J, with 9 bases between. This CDR3 has 13 amino acids. Germline V gene lookup returns CDR1 MGHDK and CDR2 SYGVNS. The CDR3 DNA reads TGTGCCAGCAGTGATCTCGTCAGCTATGGCTACACCTTC. Translated, it gives CASSDLVSYGYTF.

In this sample, this clone turned up a few times. The chain joins TRBV18 to TRBJ1-4, with 8 bases matching TRBD1. J lost 10 bases, V lost 6 bases, and 13 bases had no gene match. This CDR3 contains 15 residues. Per germline, CDR1 KGHSH and CDR2 LQKENI. The CDR3 nucleotides read TGTGCCAGCTCGCAGCTAGCGGACAGGGATACAAAACTGTTTTTT. Protein: CASSQLADRDTKLFF.

This clone showed up just a few times. V and J are TRBV4-3 and TRBJ2-4; 8 bases line up with TRBD2. The V gene's germline CDR1 is LGHNA and CDR2 YSLEER. V was pared by 0 bases and J by 9 bases, with 7 bases of the junction left unmatched. The CDR3 runs to 15 residues. The chain's CDR3 is CASSQDSGASSIQYF. CDR3 in DNA: TGCGCCAGCAGCCAAGATAGCGGGGCGTCTAGCATTCAGTACTTC.

The CDR3, as DNA: TGTGCCAGCAGCTTGCGGTACAATGAGCAGTTCTTC. It translates to CASSLRYNEQFF. The chain couples TRBV7-3 to TRBJ2-1; no firm D call. CDR1 is SGHTA, CDR2 FQGTGA, per germline. This CDR3 is built from 12 residues. V was cut by 3 bases and J by 4 bases, with 4 bases left in between.

The V and J genes are TRBV11-1 and TRBJ2-3; TRBD1 matches at 7 bases. There are 13 residues in the CDR3. Germline V CDR1 and CDR2: SGHAT, FQDESV (reference sequence). V lost 5 bases, J lost 10 bases, and 9 bases stayed unmatched. CDR3: CASSILRQGSQYF. Here the CDR3 DNA reads TGTGCCAGCAGCATACTCAGACAGGGTTCGCAGTATTTT. The full variable domain, completed using reference TRBV11-1 and TRBJ2-3, is EAEVAQSPRYKITEKSQAVAFWCDPISGHATLYWYRQILGQGPELLVQFQDESVVDDSQLPKDRFSAERLKGVDSTLKIQPAELGDSAMYLCASSILRQGSQYFGPGTRLTVL.

The chain has TRBV7-2 and TRBJ2-3; TRBD2 might be the D (5 bases). The CDR3 spans 16 residues. Trimming stripped 5 bases from V and 0 bases from J, with 15 bases between. The germline gives CDR1 SGHTA, CDR2 FQGNSA. This CDR3 reads CASSQARGTSTDTQYF. The CDR3 bases are TGTGCCAGCAGCCAAGCTCGGGGTACTAGCACAGATACGCAGTATTTT.

The V call is TRBV5-6, the J call TRBJ1-2; D might be TRBD1 (6 bases). V was shortened by 4 bases and J by 4 bases, with 11 bases between the two germline ends. The germline V gene encodes CDR1 SGHDT and CDR2 YYEEEE. The CDR3 runs 13 residues. The CDR3 reads CASSRGGSYGYTF. The CDR3 nucleotides read TGTGCCAGCAGCCGAGGGGGGAGCTATGGCTACACCTTC.

The table lists this clone with a few counts. This chain connects TRBV7-2 to TRBJ1-3; unclear D gene. The CDR3 is made up of 14 amino acids. Germline CDR1 SGHTA, CDR2 FQGNSA. V lost 1 base, J lost 0 bases, and 4 bases lay in between. This chain's CDR3 is CASSLDLSGNTIYF. The CDR3 DNA reads TGTGCCAGCAGCTTAGACCTCTCTGGAAACACCATATATTTT.

The chain carries TRBV15 and TRBJ1-6; the D is unclear. The CDR3 is made up of 13 amino acids. Germline values: CDR1 LNHNV, CDR2 YYDKDF (reference sequence). V lost 1 base and J 10 bases, leaving 8 bases between the germline ends. CDR3 bases: TGTGCCACCAGCAGAGTGGAAGACTCACCCCTCCACTTT. Translation: CATSRVEDSPLHF.

V usage is TRBV5-1 and J usage is TRBJ2-5; D remains ambiguous. Germline V gene lookup returns CDR1 SGHRS and CDR2 YFSETQ. V lost 4 bases, J lost 1 base, and 5 bases lay in between. The CDR3 is made up of 12 amino acids. CDR3 region: CASSQVQETQYF. CDR3 DNA: TGCGCCAGCAGCCAAGTCCAAGAGACCCAGTACTTC.

V and J are TRBV27 and TRBJ2-3; 7 nucleotides line up with TRBD1. Germline V CDR1 and CDR2: MNHEY, SMNVEV (reference sequence). The V and J ends lost 2 bases and 6 bases, in that order; junction bases with no gene match: 8. The CDR3 sequence is 15 residues long. This CDR3 is CASSLDRVVMDTQYF. The CDR3 nucleotides are TGTGCCAGCAGTTTAGACAGGGTCGTTATGGATACGCAGTATTTT.